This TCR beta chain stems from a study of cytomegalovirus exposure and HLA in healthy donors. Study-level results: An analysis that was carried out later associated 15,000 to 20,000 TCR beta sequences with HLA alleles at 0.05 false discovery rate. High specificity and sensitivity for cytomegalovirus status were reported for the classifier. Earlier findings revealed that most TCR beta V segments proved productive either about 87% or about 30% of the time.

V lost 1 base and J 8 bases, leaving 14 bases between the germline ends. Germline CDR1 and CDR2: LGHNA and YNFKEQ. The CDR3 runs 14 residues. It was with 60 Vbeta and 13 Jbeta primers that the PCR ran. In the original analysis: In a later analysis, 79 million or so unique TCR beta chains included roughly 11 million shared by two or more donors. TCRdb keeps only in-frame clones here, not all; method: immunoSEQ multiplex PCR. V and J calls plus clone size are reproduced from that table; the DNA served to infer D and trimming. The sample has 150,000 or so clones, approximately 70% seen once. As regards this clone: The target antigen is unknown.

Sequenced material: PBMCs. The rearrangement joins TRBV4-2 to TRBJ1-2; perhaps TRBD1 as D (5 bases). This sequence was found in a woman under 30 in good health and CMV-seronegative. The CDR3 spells CASSQGGRGPGYTF. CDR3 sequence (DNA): TGTGCCAGCAGCCAAGGAGGTAGGGGTCCGGGCTACACCTTC.